This T cell receptor beta chain derives from a study of cytomegalovirus exposure and HLA in healthy donors. Overall study: T cells numbering about 180 million yielded around 120 million unique TCR beta sequences in an earlier analysis. HLA-typed donors contributed 65 million to 85 million unique TCRs, which were held in an early data release.

A remark on this clone: Germline is not matched at one junction end, which may reflect a read error.

The PCR employed 60 Vbeta primers together with 13 Jbeta primers. Original analysis: A later analysis tallied some 80 million unique TCR beta chains, some 12 million of them shared. TCRdb's table, derived via immunoSEQ multiplex PCR, lists solely in-frame clones and lacks some. V and J calls and clone size follow that table, whereas D and trimming were derived from the DNA. The repertoire holds more than 150,000 clones, with around 77% as singletons. Although they were nominally healthy when sampled, donors likely had unrecorded immune exposures. Sequencing was performed on PBMCs. The source is a woman aged 25 to 45 in good health and CMV-seronegative.

The DNA of the CDR3 is TGCGCCAGCAGCCATGGGACTGCGGTGGATACGCAGTATTTT. This codes for CASSHGTAVDTQYF. The chain has TRBV5-4 and TRBJ2-3, with a tentative D call TRBD2 (6 bases). The CDR3 covers 14 residues. The germline gives CDR1 SGHNT, CDR2 YYREEE (reference sequence).